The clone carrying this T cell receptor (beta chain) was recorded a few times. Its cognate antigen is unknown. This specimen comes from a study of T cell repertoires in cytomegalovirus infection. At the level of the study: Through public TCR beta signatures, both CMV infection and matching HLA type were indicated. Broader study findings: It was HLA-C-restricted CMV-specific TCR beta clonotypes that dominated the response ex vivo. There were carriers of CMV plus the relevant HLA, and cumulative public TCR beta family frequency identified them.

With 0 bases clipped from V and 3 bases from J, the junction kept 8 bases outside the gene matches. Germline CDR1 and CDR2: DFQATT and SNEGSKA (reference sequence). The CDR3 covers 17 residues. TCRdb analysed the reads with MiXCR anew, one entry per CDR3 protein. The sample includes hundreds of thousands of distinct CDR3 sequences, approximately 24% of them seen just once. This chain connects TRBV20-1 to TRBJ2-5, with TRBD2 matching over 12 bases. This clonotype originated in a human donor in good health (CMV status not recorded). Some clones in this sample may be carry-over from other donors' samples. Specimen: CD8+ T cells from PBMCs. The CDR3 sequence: CSARDFRLAGAEETQYF. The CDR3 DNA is TGCAGTGCTAGAGATTTTCGACTAGCGGGGGCCGAAGAGACCCAGTACTTC.